What follows are 23 T cell receptor beta chains derived from one specimen sequenced in a study of T cells in Graves' hyperthyroidism and ophthalmopathy. TCR beta CDR3 sequences were amplified from RNA transcripts. An initial round of RT-PCR targeting the TCR CDR3 relied on the HTBI primer set. Using its own MiXCR run on the multiplex PCR reads, TCRdb lists one record per CDR3 protein. The table shows about 840,000 distinct CDR3 sequences, with roughly 40% occurring only once. Sequencing used blood. These receptors originate from a man aged 18-30 years with Graves' hyperthyroidism.

This clonotype was counted only a few times. The V call is TRBV5-1, the J call TRBJ2-2; 8 nucleotides match TRBD2. With V trimmed by 4 bases and J by 3 bases, 5 bases remained unmatched. This CDR3 has 15 residues. Germline V gene lookup returns CDR1 SGHRS and CDR2 YFSETQ. CDR3 in DNA: TGCGCCAGCAGCCTAAGGACTAGCCACACCGGGGAGCTGTTTTTT. As protein: CASSLRTSHTGELFF.

V gene TRBV2 combines with J gene TRBJ2-5, with 7 bases identical to TRBD2. The CDR3 consists of 15 residues. V shed 4 bases, J shed 3 bases, and the junction held 8 bases outside the gene matches. Germline V CDR1 and CDR2: SNHLY, FYNNEI. CDR3 bases: TGTGCCAGCAGTGCCACGTCCAGCGGGGAAGAGACCCAGTACTTC. This gives the protein CASSATSSGEETQYF.

This clonotype was found a few times. This CDR3 reads CASSREDGTEAFF. Written as DNA, the CDR3 is TGTGCCAGCAGCCGAGAAGACGGGACTGAAGCTTTCTTT. This rearrangement joins TRBV5-4 to TRBJ1-1, with D uncertain. Germline-derived CDR1 and CDR2 are SGHNT and YYREEE (reference sequence). CDR3 length equals 13 residues. V dropped 4 bases and J dropped 5 bases, with 12 bases sitting between them.

This clonotype came up a few times. This chain uses TRBV7-9 with TRBJ2-5, with D perhaps assigned TRBD1 or TRBD2 (5 bases each). The CDR3 loop spans 11 amino acids. V dropped 5 bases and J dropped 9 bases, with 10 bases sitting between them. Looked up from germline, CDR1 is SEHNR and CDR2 is FQNEAQ (reference sequence). The CDR3 region has the DNA TGTGCCAGCAGCCCGGGGCGGCCCCAGTACTTC. It is translated as CASSPGRPQYF.

The V gene is TRBV10-3, the J gene TRBJ1-2; a weak D match, TRBD1 (5 bases). The CDR3 spans 13 residues. V gave up 10 bases and J gave up 4 bases, with 16 bases separating them. In germline, CDR1 is ENHRY, CDR2 SYGVKD. The CDR3 sequence is CATLGAGFYGYTF. For the CDR3, the DNA is TGTGCCACCCTCGGAGCAGGGTTCTATGGCTACACCTTC.

Worth noting for this clonotype: This sequence may be a read error, since a much larger clone differs from it by one base. CDR3 nucleotide sequence: TGTGTCAGCAGCTCCCCCAGGGAAAGCTACACCTTC. Encoded protein: CVSSSPRESYTF. This chain links TRBV7-2 with TRBJ1-2; a possible D gene is TRBD1 (5 bases). The CDR3 is made up of 12 amino acids. Germline V lookup: CDR1 SGHTA, CDR2 FQGNSA.

The gene calls are TRBV5-4 and TRBJ2-7; D may be TRBD2 (6 bases). The germline V gene encodes CDR1 SGHNT and CDR2 YYREEE (reference sequence). V lost 3 bases, J lost 7 bases, and 20 bases lay in between. This CDR3 is 15 amino acids long. This chain's CDR3 is CASSSEKGLVAEQYF. The CDR3 DNA reads TGTGCCAGCAGCTCGGAAAAGGGACTGGTCGCGGAGCAGTACTTC.

The chain combines TRBV20-1 with TRBJ2-7; 10 nucleotides match TRBD2. The V segment lost 1 base and the J segment 1 base; nucleotides outside the gene matches: 4. This CDR3 contains 15 residues. Germline assignment: CDR1 DFQATT and CDR2 SNEGSKA (reference sequence). The CDR3 region has the DNA TGCAGTGCTAGAGGACTAGCGGGTTCTTCCTACGAGCAGTACTTC. This codes for CSARGLAGSSYEQYF.

This clonotype was counted many times. This sequence joins TRBV29-1 and TRBJ2-5; D not certain. Germline CDR1 SQVTM, CDR2 ANQGSEA. CDR3 length: 10 amino acids. V was trimmed by 6 bases and J by 5 bases, leaving 7 bases between them. CDR3 sequence: CSVAEETQYF. The CDR3 nucleotides are TGCAGCGTGGCGGAGGAGACCCAGTACTTC.

The sample holds a few counts of this clonotype. The V gene is TRBV11-2, the J gene TRBJ2-7, with D unresolved. V lost 10 bases and J lost 2, with 18 bases in between. Per germline, CDR1 SGHAT and CDR2 FQNNGV. The CDR3 loop spans 14 amino acids. The CDR3 region is CATSPSGGAYEQYF. CDR3 nucleotides: TGTGCCACTTCACCGTCAGGTGGGGCCTACGAGCAGTACTTC.

This clonotype was counted between two and nine times. This chain links TRBV6-5 with TRBJ2-7, with D perhaps matching TRBD1 (6 bases). V gave up 5 bases and J gave up 4 bases, with 12 bases separating them. CDR3 length: 13 amino acids. The germline CDR1 and CDR2 sequences are MNHEY and SVGAGI. The CDR3: CASSEDQGYEQYF. The CDR3 DNA sequence: TGTGCCAGCAGTGAAGATCAGGGGTACGAGCAGTACTTC.

DNA for the CDR3: TGCGCCAGCAGCTTGGAGGTCGGGCGGGAGATTGGAGGCTACACCTTC. Translation: CASSLEVGREIGGYTF. The chain combines TRBV5-1 with TRBJ1-2; D gene uncertain. CDR1 is SGHRS, CDR2 YFSETQ, per germline. This CDR3 is 16 amino acids long. V dropped 0 bases and J dropped 8 bases, with 20 bases sitting between them.

The rearrangement links TRBV7-9 to TRBJ1-2; perhaps TRBD1 as D (5 bases). The germline V gene has CDR1 SEHNR and CDR2 FQNEAQ (reference sequence). The V end was cut by 4 bases, the J end by 7 bases, with 10 bases between. The CDR3 contains 12 residues. Here the CDR3 DNA reads TGTGCCAGCAGCTACCAGGGTGCTGGCTACACCTTC. Encoded protein: CASSYQGAGYTF. The complete variable domain, with remaining parts taken from reference TRBV7-9 and TRBJ1-2, reads DTGVSQNPRHKITKRGQNVTFRCDPISEHNRLYWYRQTLGQGPEFLTYFQNEAQLEKSRLLSDRFSAERPKGSFSTLEIQRTEQGDSAMYLCASSYQGAGYTFGSGTRLTVV.

The chain recombines TRBV9 with TRBJ2-7; maybe TRBD2 (5 bases). Trimming stripped 0 bases from V and 6 bases from J, with 16 bases between. The CDR3 covers 15 residues. Germline CDR1 is SGDLS and CDR2 is YYNGEE. This CDR3 is CASSVGVSGNSEQYF. CDR3 sequence (DNA): TGTGCCAGCAGCGTAGGAGTATCGGGGAACAGCGAGCAGTACTTC.

The genes are TRBV19 and TRBJ1-4; 8 positions agree with TRBD1. The trim removed 5 bases at V and 8 bases at J, leaving 7 bases unmatched. CDR3 size: 14 residues. Germline CDR1 LNHDA, CDR2 SQIVND (reference sequence). The CDR3 spells CASSLDRVGEKLFF. In DNA form, the CDR3 reads TGTGCCAGTAGTTTGGACAGGGTCGGGGAAAAACTGTTTTTT. The complete variable domain, with remaining parts taken from reference TRBV19 and TRBJ1-4, reads DGGITQSPKYLFRKEGQNVTLSCEQNLNHDAMYWYRQDPGQGLRLIYYSQIVNDFQKGDIAEGYSVSREKKESFPLTVTSAQKNPTAFYLCASSLDRVGEKLFFGSGTQLSVL.

The genes are TRBV29-1 and TRBJ2-5, with D perhaps TRBD1 (6 bases). Germline V gene data show CDR1 as SQVTM and CDR2 as ANQGSEA. The CDR3 loop spans 15 amino acids. The V end was cut by 8 bases, the J end by 5 bases, with 24 bases between. The CDR3 DNA follows: TGCAGCTTATTCGGACAGACATTAGGTTTCGAGACCCAGTACTTC. As protein: CSLFGQTLGFETQYF.

The sample holds many counts of this clonotype. The V call is TRBV7-8, the J call TRBJ1-5; D possibly corresponds to TRBD1 (6 bases). Trimming removed 3 bases at V and 2 bases at J, with 14 bases between. CDR1 SGHVS and CDR2 FQNEAQ come from the germline V gene. The CDR3 length is 16 residues. The CDR3 here is CASSFSGGHGNQPQHF. The CDR3 nucleotides read TGTGCCAGCAGCTTTTCCGGGGGGCATGGCAATCAGCCCCAGCATTTT.

This clonotype has just a few counts. The chain couples TRBV11-2 to TRBJ1-6; D unresolved. Looked up from germline, CDR1 is SGHAT and CDR2 is FQNNGV. Trimming removed 5 bases from V and 5 bases from J, with 13 bases in between. The CDR3 is made up of 15 amino acids. The CDR3 region is CASSPRTDHNSPLHF. CDR3 in DNA: TGTGCCAGCAGCCCCCGGACGGATCATAATTCACCCCTCCACTTT.

This clonotype was detected ten times or more. The rearrangement uses TRBV7-9 and TRBJ1-1; TRBD1 agrees at 8 bases. Germline lookup yields CDR1 SEHNR and CDR2 FQNEAQ (reference sequence). V lost 7 bases and J lost 5; bases outside the gene matches: 6. CDR3 length: 13 amino acids. DNA for the CDR3: TGTGCCAGCAACCCACAGGGGGGGACTGAAGCTTTCTTT. Translating it yields CASNPQGGTEAFF.

About this clonotype: The junction shows a germline mismatch at one end, possibly a read error. The chain links TRBV10-3 to TRBJ1-2; D unclear. Germline CDR1 ENHRY, CDR2 SYGVKD. The CDR3 covers 13 residues. Here the CDR3 DNA reads TGTGCCAGCAGTAAGGTTTACGGCTGGGGCTACACCTTC. It specifies CASSKVYGWGYTF.

About this clonotype itself: The CDR3 end shows no conserved phenylalanine or tryptophan, and so a read error is likely. The rearrangement joins TRBV6-1 to TRBJ1-1, with D hard to call. The CDR3 contains 13 residues. CDR1 and CDR2 from the germline V gene are MNHNS and SASEGT. DNA for the CDR3: TGTGCTAGTAAAGCCGGGCTGAACACTGAAGCTTTCCTT. Translated: CASKAGLNTEAFL.

Only a few counts were recorded for this clonotype. This chain links TRBV7-9 with TRBJ2-2; D call uncertain. V dropped 4 bases and J dropped 0 bases, with 9 bases sitting between them. CDR1 SEHNR and CDR2 FQNEAQ come from the germline V gene (reference sequence). CDR3 length: 15 residues. CDR3 protein: CASSSDGTNTGELFF. CDR3 in DNA: TGTGCCAGCAGCTCGGACGGCACGAACACCGGGGAGCTGTTTTTT. Full variable domain (rest looked up from reference TRBV7-9 and TRBJ2-2): DTGVSQNPRHKITKRGQNVTFRCDPISEHNRLYWYRQTLGQGPEFLTYFQNEAQLEKSRLLSDRFSAERPKGSFSTLEIQRTEQGDSAMYLCASSSDGTNTGELFFGEGSRLTVL.

This clonotype was detected many times. J is TRBJ1-1 and V is TRBV25-1; D is unclear. Germline loops: CDR1 MGHDK, CDR2 SYGVNS. The CDR3 totals 12 residues. V was pared by 5 bases and J by 4 bases, with 8 bases between. The CDR3 here is CASSRMGTEAFF. DNA for the CDR3: TGTGCCAGCAGTAGGATGGGCACTGAAGCTTTCTTT.